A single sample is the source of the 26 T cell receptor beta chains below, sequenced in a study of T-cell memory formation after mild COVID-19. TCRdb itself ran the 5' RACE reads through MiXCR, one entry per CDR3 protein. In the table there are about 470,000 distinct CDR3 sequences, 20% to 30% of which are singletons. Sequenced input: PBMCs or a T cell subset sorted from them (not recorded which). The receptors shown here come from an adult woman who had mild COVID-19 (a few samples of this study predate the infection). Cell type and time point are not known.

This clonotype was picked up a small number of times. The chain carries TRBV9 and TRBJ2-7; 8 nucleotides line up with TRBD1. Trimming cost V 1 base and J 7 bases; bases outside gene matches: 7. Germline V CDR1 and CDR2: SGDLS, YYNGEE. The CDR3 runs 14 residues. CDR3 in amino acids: CASSVSTGVREQYF. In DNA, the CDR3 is TGTGCCAGCAGCGTATCGACAGGGGTGAGAGAGCAGTACTTC.

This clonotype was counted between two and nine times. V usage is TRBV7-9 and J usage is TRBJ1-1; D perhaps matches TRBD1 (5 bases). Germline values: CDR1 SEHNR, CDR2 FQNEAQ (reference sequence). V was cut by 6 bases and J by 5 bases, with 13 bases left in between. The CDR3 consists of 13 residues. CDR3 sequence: CASSTGGATEAFF. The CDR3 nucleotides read TGTGCCAGCAGTACCGGTGGGGCGACTGAAGCTTTCTTT.

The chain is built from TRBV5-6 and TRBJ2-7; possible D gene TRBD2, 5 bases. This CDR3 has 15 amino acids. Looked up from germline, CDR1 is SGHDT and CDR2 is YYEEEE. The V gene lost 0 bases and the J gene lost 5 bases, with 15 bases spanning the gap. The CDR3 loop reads CASSLDGGRNHEQYF. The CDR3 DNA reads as TGTGCCAGCAGCTTGGATGGCGGGCGTAACCACGAGCAGTACTTC.

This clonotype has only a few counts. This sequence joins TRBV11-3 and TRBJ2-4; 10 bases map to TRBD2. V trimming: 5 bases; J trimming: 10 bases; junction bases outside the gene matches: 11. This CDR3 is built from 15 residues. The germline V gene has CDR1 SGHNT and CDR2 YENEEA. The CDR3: CASSPHPGLATIQYF. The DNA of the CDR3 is TGTGCCAGCAGCCCCCACCCGGGACTAGCGACTATTCAGTACTTC.

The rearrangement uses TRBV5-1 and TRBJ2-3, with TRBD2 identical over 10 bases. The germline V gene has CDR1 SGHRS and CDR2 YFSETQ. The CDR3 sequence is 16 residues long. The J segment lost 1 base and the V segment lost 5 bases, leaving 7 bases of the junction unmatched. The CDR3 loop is CASSASGTSGTDTQYF. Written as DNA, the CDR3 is TGCGCCAGCAGTGCCTCCGGGACTAGCGGCACAGATACGCAGTATTTT.

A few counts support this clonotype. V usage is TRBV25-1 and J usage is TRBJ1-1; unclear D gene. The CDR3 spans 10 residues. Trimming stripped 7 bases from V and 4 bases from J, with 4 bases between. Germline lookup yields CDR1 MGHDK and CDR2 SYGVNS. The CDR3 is CASKGTEAFF. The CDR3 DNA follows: TGTGCCAGCAAGGGCACTGAAGCTTTCTTT.

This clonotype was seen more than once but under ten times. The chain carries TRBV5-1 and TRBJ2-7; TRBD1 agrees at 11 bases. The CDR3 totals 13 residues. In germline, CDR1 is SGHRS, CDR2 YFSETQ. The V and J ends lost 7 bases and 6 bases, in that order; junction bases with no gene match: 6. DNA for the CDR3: TGCGCCAGCCTTCCCGGGACAGGGGGCGAGCAGTACTTC. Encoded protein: CASLPGTGGEQYF.

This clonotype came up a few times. The CDR3 sequence: CASSAGQLSNQPQHF. The CDR3 nucleotides read TGTGCCAGCAGTGCTGGACAATTATCCAATCAGCCCCAGCATTTT. The chain couples TRBV2 to TRBJ1-5; weak D call: TRBD1 (5 bases). The CDR3 contains 15 residues. The V gene lost 4 bases and the J gene lost 3 bases, with 13 bases spanning the gap. From germline, CDR1 is SNHLY and CDR2 FYNNEI.

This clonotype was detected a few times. CDR3 region: CASSLAGGSGYTF. CDR3 nucleotides: TGTGCCAGCAGCTTAGCAGGGGGCAGTGGCTACACCTTC. The rearrangement uses TRBV7-9 and TRBJ1-2, with 7 bases fitting TRBD1. CDR1 and CDR2 (germline): SEHNR, FQNEAQ (reference sequence). Trimming took 0 bases from V and 7 from J; bases not matched to a gene: 2. CDR3 size: 13 residues. Variable domain in full (rest from reference TRBV7-9 and TRBJ1-2): DTGVSQNPRHKITKRGQNVTFRCDPISEHNRLYWYRQTLGQGPEFLTYFQNEAQLEKSRLLSDRFSAERPKGSFSTLEIQRTEQGDSAMYLCASSLAGGSGYTFGSGTRLTVV.

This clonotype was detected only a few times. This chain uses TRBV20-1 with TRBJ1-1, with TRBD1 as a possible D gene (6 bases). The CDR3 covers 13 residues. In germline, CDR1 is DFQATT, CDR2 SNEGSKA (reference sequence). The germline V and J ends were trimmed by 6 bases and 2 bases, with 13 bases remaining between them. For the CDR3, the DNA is TGCAGTGCGGGTCAGGGGACTAACACTGAAGCTTTCTTT. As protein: CSAGQGTNTEAFF.

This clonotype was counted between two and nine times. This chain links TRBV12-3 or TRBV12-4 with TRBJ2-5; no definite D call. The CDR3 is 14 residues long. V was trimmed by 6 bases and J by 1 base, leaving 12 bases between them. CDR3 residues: CASSPFRGQETQYF. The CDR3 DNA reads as TGTGCCAGCAGCCCCTTTCGTGGCCAAGAGACCCAGTACTTC.

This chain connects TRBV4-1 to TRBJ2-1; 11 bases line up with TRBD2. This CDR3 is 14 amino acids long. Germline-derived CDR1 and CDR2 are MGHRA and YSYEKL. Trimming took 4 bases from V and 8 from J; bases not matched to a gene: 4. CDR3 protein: CASSLSGGAHEQFF. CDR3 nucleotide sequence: TGCGCCAGCAGCCTTAGCGGGGGGGCTCATGAGCAGTTCTTC.

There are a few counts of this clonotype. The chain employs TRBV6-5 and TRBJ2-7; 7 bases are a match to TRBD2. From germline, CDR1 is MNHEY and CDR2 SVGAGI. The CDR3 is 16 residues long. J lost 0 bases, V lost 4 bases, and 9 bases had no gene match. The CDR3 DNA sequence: TGTGCCAGCAGTTCTGGTCGTCGCGGGGGCTCCTACGAGCAGTACTTC. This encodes CASSSGRRGGSYEQYF.

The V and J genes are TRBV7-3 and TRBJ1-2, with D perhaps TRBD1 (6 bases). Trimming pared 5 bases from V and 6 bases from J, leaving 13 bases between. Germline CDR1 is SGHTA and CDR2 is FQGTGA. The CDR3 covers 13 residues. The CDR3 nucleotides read TGTGCCAGCAGCCCCTCGACAGGAGATGGCTACACCTTC. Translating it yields CASSPSTGDGYTF.

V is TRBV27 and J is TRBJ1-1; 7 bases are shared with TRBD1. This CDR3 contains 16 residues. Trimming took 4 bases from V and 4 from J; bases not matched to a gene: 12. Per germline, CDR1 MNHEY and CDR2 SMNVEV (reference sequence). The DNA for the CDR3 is TGTGCCAGCAGTTCTCTGCAGGGGGGTGTGTCCACTGAAGCTTTCTTT. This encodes CASSSLQGGVSTEAFF.

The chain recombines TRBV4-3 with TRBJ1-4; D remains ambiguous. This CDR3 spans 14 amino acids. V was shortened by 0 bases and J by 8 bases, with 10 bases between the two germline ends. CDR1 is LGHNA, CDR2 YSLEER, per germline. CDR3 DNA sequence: TGCGCCAGCAGCCAAGATCGCGGACCCGAAAAACTGTTTTTT. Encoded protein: CASSQDRGPEKLFF.

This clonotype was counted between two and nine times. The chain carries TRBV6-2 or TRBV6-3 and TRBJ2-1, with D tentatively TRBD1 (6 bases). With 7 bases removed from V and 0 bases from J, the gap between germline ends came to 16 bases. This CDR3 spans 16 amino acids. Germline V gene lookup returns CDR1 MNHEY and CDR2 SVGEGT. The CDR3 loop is CASTSDRFRSYNEQFF. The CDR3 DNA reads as TGTGCCAGCACCTCCGACAGGTTCCGCTCCTACAATGAGCAGTTCTTC.

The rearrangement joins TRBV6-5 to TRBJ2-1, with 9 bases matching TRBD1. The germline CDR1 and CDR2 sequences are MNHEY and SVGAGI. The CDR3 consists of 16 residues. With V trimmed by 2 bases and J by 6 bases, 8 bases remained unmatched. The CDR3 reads CASSYPQQGARNEQFF. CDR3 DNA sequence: TGTGCCAGCAGTTACCCTCAACAGGGGGCGCGCAATGAGCAGTTCTTC.

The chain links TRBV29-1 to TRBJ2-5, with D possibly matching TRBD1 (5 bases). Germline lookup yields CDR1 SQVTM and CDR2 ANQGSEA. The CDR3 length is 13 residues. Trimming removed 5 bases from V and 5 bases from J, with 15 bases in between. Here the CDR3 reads CSVKDTPRETQYF. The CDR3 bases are TGCAGCGTTAAGGACACCCCAAGGGAGACCCAGTACTTC.

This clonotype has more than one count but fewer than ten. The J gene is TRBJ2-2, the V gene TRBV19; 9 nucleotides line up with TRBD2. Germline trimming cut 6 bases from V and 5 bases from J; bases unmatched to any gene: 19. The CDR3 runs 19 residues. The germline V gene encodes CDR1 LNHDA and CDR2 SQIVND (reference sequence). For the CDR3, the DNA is TGTGCCAGTAGCATTCCTTCAAAGCGTCTAGCGGGATTTACCGGGGAGCTGTTTTTT. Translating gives CASSIPSKRLAGFTGELFF.

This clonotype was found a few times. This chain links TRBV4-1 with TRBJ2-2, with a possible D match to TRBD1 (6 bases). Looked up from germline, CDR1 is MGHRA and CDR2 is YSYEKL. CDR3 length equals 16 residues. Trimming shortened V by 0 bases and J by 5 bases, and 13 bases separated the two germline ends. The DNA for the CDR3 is TGCGCCAGCAGCCAAGATGGCAGGGGTAGGACCGGGGAGCTGTTTTTT. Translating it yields CASSQDGRGRTGELFF.

In nucleotides, the CDR3 is TGTGCCCCCCGGCGTAGGGAGGTTAATCAGCCCCAGCATTTT. It translates to CAPRRREVNQPQHF. The rearrangement links TRBV6-2 or TRBV6-3 to TRBJ1-5; no firm D call. The V end lost 11 bases, the J end lost 4 bases, and 18 bases lay between the germline ends. This CDR3 comprises 14 residues. Germline V lookup: CDR1 MNHEY, CDR2 SVGEGT.

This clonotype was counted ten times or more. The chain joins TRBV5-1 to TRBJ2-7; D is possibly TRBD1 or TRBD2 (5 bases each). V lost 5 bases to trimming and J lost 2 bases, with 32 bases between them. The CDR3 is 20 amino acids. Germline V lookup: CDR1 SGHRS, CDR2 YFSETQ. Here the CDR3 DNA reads TGCGCCAGCAGTCACCGCCCGCCTGGGGGTGATACGGGGCTTACCTACGAGCAGTACTTC. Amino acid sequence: CASSHRPPGGDTGLTYEQYF.

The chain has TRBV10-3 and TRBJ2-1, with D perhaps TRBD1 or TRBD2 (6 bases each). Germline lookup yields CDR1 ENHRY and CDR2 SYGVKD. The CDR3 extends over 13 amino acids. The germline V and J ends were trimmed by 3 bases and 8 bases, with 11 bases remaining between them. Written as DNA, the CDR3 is TGTGCCATCAGTGAAAGGGGGGCCTATGAGCAGTTCTTC. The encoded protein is CAISERGAYEQFF.

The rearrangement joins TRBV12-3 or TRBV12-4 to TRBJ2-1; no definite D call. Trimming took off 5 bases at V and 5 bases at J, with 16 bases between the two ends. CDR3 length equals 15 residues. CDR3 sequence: CASSLDESQDNEQFF. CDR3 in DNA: TGTGCCAGCAGTCTGGACGAGAGCCAGGACAATGAGCAGTTCTTC.

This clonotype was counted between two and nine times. CDR3 nucleotides: TGCAGCGTTGAAAGCGGGGGTACCTACGAGCAGTACTTC. Protein: CSVESGGTYEQYF. The genes are TRBV29-1 and TRBJ2-7, with 8 bases identical to TRBD2. V lost 2 bases, J lost 2 bases, and 2 bases stayed unmatched. This CDR3 region has 13 residues. Germline V CDR1 and CDR2: SQVTM, ANQGSEA.